The T cell receptor beta chain under discussion was sequenced for a study of human T cells and chemical hapten exposure. Study conclusions and caveats: The study found that DPC sensitization did not change TCRs above 1 in 1000 frequency.

Time point meaning: pre-sensitization, week 0. Treatment described: therapeutic diphenylcyclopropenone sensitization with weekly scalp DPC. Between the trimmed V and J ends, which lost 7 bases and 10 bases, there was a span of 20 bases. The CDR3 covers 15 residues. Germline V gene sequence: CDR1 MNHEY, CDR2 SVGAGI. Per the authors' pipeline: Sampled TCR counts reached a median of roughly 100,000 per sample, with values ranging from roughly 20,000 to 750,000. TCRdb reprocessed the RACE reads via MiXCR and lists one record per CDR3 protein. V and J calls and clone size were set by TCRdb, not the authors. The repertoire holds roughly 260,000 distinct CDR3 sequences, with about 8.1% as singletons. A remark on this clonotype: Its antigen is currently unknown.

The receptor's source is a middle-aged woman with alopecia areata. Some clones in this sample may be carry-over from other donors' samples. Source: whole blood, taken in connection with sensitization to the hapten diphenylcyclopropenone (DPC). J is TRBJ1-6 and V is TRBV6-5, with D perhaps TRBD1 (5 bases). CDR3 nucleotides: TGTGCCAGCACCCCCCGTGGCTGGCAGGGATCACCCCTCCACTTT. Encoded protein: CASTPRGWQGSPLHF.